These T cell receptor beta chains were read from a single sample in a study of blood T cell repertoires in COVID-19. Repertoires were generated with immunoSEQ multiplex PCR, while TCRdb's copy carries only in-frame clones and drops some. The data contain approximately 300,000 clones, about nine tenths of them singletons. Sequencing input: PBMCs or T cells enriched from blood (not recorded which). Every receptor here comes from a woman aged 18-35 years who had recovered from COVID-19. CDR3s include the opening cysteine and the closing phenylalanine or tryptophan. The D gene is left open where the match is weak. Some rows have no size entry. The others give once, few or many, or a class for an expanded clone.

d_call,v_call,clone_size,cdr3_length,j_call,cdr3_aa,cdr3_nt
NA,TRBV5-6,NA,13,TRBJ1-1,CASSVGPQGQAFF,TGTGCCAGCAGCGTAGGGCCTCAGGGTCAAGCTTTCTTT
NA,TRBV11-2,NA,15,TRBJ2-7,CASSLALQGTYEQYF,TGTGCCAGCAGCTTAGCGTTGCAGGGAACCTACGAGCAGTACTTC
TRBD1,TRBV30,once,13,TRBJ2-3,CAWGQGSTDTQYF,TGTGCCTGGGGACAGGGAAGCACAGATACGCAGTATTTT
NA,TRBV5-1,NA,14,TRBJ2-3,CASSTDSPTDTQYF,TGCGCCAGCAGCACAGACAGCCCCACAGATACGCAGTATTTT
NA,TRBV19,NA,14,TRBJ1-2,CASIMTGVEIGYTF,TGTGCCAGTATCATGACCGGGGTCGAAATTGGCTACACCTTC
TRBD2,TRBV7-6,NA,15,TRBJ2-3,CASSLRTSGADTQYF,TGTGCCAGCAGCTTAAGGACTAGCGGAGCAGATACGCAGTATTTT
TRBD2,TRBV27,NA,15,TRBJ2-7,CASSVSGTSSTKQYF,TGTGCCAGCAGTGTATCCGGGACTAGCTCCACGAAGCAGTACTTC
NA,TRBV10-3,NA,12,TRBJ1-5,CATYDGDQPQHF,TGTGCCACCTATGACGGGGATCAGCCCCAGCATTTT
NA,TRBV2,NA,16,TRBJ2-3,CASSEEGSGGTDTQYF,TGTGCCAGCAGTGAAGAGGGGTCAGGGGGGACAGATACGCAGTATTTT
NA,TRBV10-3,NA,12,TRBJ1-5,CAISDGGKPQHF,TGTGCCATCAGTGACGGGGGGAAGCCCCAGCATTTT